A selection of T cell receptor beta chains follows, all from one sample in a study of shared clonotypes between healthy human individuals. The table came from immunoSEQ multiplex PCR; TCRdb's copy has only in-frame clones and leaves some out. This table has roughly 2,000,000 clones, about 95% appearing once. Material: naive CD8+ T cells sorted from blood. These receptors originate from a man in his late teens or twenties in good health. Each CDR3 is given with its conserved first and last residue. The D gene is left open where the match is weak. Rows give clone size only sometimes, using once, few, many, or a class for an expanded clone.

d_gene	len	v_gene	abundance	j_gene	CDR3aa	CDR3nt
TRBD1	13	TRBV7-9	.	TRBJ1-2	CASSGTGGSGYTF	TGTGCCAGCAGTGGGACAGGTGGTAGCGGCTACACCTTC
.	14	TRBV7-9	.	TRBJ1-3	CASSPWSSGNTIYF	TGTGCCAGCAGCCCGTGGTCCTCTGGAAACACCATATATTTT
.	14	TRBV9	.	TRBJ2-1	CASSGGPLNNEQFF	TGTGCCAGCAGTGGAGGGCCCTTGAACAATGAGCAGTTCTTC
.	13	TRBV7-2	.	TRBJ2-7	CASSFGPSYEQYF	TGTGCCAGCAGCTTTGGGCCCAGCTACGAGCAGTACTTC
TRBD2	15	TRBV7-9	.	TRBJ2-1	CASSLFGGDYNEQFF	TGTGCCAGCAGCTTATTCGGGGGGGACTACAATGAGCAGTTCTTC
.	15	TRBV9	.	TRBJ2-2	CASSPQVHGPGELFF	TGTGCCAGCAGCCCCCAAGTACACGGGCCCGGGGAGCTGTTTTTT
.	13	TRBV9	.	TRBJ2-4	CASSAPGLNIQYF	TGTGCCAGCAGCGCGCCGGGACTCAACATTCAGTACTTC
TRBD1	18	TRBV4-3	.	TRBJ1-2	CASSQEFDRGGENYGYTF	TGCGCCAGCAGCCAAGAATTCGACAGGGGAGGTGAAAACTATGGCTACACCTTC
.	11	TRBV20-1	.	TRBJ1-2	CSAVSNDGYTF	TGCAGTGCTGTATCAAATGATGGCTACACCTTC
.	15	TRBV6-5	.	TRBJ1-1	CASSYGIQGWTEAFF	TGTGCCAGCAGTTACGGGATACAGGGCTGGACTGAAGCTTTCTTT
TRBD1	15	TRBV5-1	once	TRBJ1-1	CASSGTGGGFAEAFF	TGCGCCAGCAGCGGGACAGGGGGTGGGTTCGCTGAAGCTTTCTTT
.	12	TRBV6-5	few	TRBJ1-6	CASSLSNSPLHF	TGTGCCAGCTCCTTGAGTAATTCACCCCTCCACTTT
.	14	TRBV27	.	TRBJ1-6	CASSLTGGGSPLHF	TGTGCCAGCAGTTTAACTGGGGGTGGGTCACCCCTCCACTTT
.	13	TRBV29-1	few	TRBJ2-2	CSVAGADTGELFF	TGCAGCGTTGCAGGGGCGGACACCGGGGAGCTGTTTTTT
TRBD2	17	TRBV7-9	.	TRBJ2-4	CASGTSAGEMGKNIQYF	TGTGCCAGCGGGACTAGCGCAGGAGAGATGGGCAAAAACATTCAGTACTTC
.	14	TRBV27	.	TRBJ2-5	CASSFKGRLETQYF	TGTGCCAGCAGTTTTAAGGGCAGACTAGAGACCCAGTACTTC
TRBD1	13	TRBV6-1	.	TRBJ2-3	CASSPMTGTPQYF	TGTGCCAGCAGCCCAATGACAGGGACCCCGCAGTATTTT
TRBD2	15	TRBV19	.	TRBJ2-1	CASSVLAGINNEQFF	TGTGCCAGTAGTGTACTAGCGGGGATTAACAATGAGCAGTTCTTC